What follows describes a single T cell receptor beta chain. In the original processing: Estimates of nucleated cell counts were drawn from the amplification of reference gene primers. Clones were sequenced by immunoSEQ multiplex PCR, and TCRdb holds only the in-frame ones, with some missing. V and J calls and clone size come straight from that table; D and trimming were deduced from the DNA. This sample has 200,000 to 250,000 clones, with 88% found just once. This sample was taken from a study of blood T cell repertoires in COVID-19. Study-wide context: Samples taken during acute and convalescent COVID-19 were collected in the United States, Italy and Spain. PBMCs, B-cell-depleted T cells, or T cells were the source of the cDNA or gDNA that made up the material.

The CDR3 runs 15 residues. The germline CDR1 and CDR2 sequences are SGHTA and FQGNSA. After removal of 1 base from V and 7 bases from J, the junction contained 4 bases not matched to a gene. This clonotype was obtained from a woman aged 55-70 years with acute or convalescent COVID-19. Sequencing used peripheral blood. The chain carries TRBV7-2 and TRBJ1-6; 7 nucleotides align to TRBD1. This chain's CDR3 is CASSLVRGQNSPLHF. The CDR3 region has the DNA TGTGCCAGCAGCTTAGTGAGGGGGCAGAATTCACCCCTCCACTTT.